This T cell receptor (beta chain) was documented in a study of T cell changes during pregnancy in multiple sclerosis (dated by TCRdb to the late 2010s). Regarding the complete study: Changes in the T cell repertoire over the course of pregnancy were examined in this study in women with multiple sclerosis.

The library was made by the immunoSEQ multiplex PCR assay. The source is immuneACCESS, and TCRdb retained only in-frame sequences with V and J called. Part of the clones is not carried over; for the studies checked, unresolved V genes explain less than half of this, and the remainder is unexplained. For this sample there are some 53,000 clones; 85% to 95% appear just once. Of the sample, 0.25% is held by the ten largest clones. Comments on this clone: What antigen it recognizes has not been identified. Base qualities are not recorded, but no much larger clone differs from it by a single base.

Deletion took 3 bases off V and 0 bases off J, with a span of 22 bases between the germline ends. Including the terminal cysteine and phenylalanine, the CDR3 comprises 19 residues. Of all the DNA, just the CDR3 is kept, 57 bases in frame from base 1. Based on the germline V gene, the CDR1 and CDR2 sequences are SGDLS and YYNGEE. The starting material was CD4+ T cells from peripheral blood mononuclear cells, obtained in the third trimester of pregnancy. The clonotype was recovered from a female donor with multiple sclerosis, enrolled in a pregnancy study. This chain is built from TRBV9 and TRBJ1-5, with no reliable assignment of the D segment. CDR3 sequence: CASSEMAKTKRYSNQPQHF. The sequenced DNA is TGTGCCAGCAGCGAAATGGCGAAAACAAAGAGGTATAGCAATCAGCCCCAGCATTTT.